The 19 T cell receptor beta chains below all came from one sample that was sequenced in a study of regulatory T cells in long-lasting Graves disease. Time point given: newly diagnosed GD, antithyroid drugs for less than 3 months. PBMC RNA served as the TCR library source. Library construction for TCR beta used iRepertoire HTBI primers and Arm-PCR of CDR3 regions. TCRdb fed the multiplex PCR reads into MiXCR, producing one record per CDR3 protein. Of about 610,000 distinct CDR3 sequences listed, 16% were seen once; the top ten hold approximately 12%. The same specimen was also included in a second study, on T cells in Graves' hyperthyroidism and ophthalmopathy.

Sample: peripheral blood mononuclear cells (PBMCs), taken at new diagnosis, from a patient treated with antithyroid drugs. These TCRs come from a man aged 18 to 29 with Graves disease.

This chain links TRBV6-5 with TRBJ2-7, with TRBD1 identical over 8 bases. There are 17 residues in the CDR3. From germline, CDR1 is MNHEY and CDR2 SVGAGI. Trimming took 0 bases from V and 0 from J; bases not matched to a gene: 7. CDR3: CASSYSNSGGLSYEQYF. Written as DNA, the CDR3 is TGTGCCAGCAGTTACTCGAATTCAGGGGGCCTCTCCTACGAGCAGTACTTC.

In its sample, this clonotype was seen many times. The rearrangement joins TRBV7-8 to TRBJ2-7; 11 positions match TRBD2. Germline CDR1 reads SGHVS; CDR2 reads FQNEAQ. Trimming at V came to 2 bases and at J to 3 bases, leaving 6 bases not matched to a gene. The CDR3 is 16 amino acids. The CDR3 loop reads CASSLITLAGDYEQYF. CDR3 nucleotide sequence: TGTGCCAGCAGCTTAATTACACTAGCGGGGGACTACGAGCAGTACTTC.

This clonotype was counted a few times. The rearrangement uses TRBV5-6 and TRBJ1-3, with TRBD1 matching over 7 bases. Germline-derived CDR1 and CDR2 are SGHDT and YYEEEE. V lost 6 bases, J lost 4 bases, and 7 bases stayed unmatched. The CDR3 spans 14 residues. The chain's CDR3 is CASIRQGSGNTIYF. The CDR3 nucleotides are TGTGCCAGCATCCGACAGGGCAGCGGAAACACCATATATTTT.

This clonotype has ten or more counts. This sequence joins TRBV7-9 and TRBJ2-5; D is undetermined. Germline CDR1 reads SEHNR; CDR2 reads FQNEAQ (reference sequence). The V end lost 3 bases, the J end lost 2 bases, and 13 bases lay between the germline ends. This CDR3 is 15 amino acids long. The CDR3 region has the DNA TGTGCCAGCAGCTTGTTATCCTTTGATCAAGAGACCCAGTACTTC. Its protein is CASSLLSFDQETQYF.

The sample holds a few counts of this clonotype. The chain carries TRBV10-3 and TRBJ2-2; D call uncertain. The CDR3 is 15 amino acids. V was trimmed by 3 bases and J by 2 bases, leaving 10 bases between them. CDR1 and CDR2 from the germline V gene are ENHRY and SYGVKD. CDR3 nucleotides: TGTGCCATCAGTGATTATGACTCTAACACCGGGGAGCTGTTTTTT. Translating gives CAISDYDSNTGELFF.

The chain combines TRBV3-1 with TRBJ2-7, with 7 positions matching TRBD2. The CDR3 has 16 residues. V trimming: 0 bases; J trimming: 3 bases; junction bases outside the gene matches: 8. Germline V lookup: CDR1 LGHDT, CDR2 YNNKEL (reference sequence). CDR3 sequence reads: CASSQDPASGLYEQYF. CDR3 coding DNA: TGTGCCAGCAGCCAAGATCCGGCTAGCGGACTCTACGAGCAGTACTTC.

V usage is TRBV30 and J usage is TRBJ2-3; the match to TRBD2 covers 7 bases. The CDR3 covers 13 residues. V shed 4 bases, J shed 6 bases, and the junction held 7 bases outside the gene matches. Germline V gives CDR1 GTSNPN, CDR2 SVGIG (reference sequence). The CDR3 DNA reads TGTGCCTGGAAAAAAAGGGGAGGGGATACGCAGTATTTT. It is translated as CAWKKRGGDTQYF.

The J gene is TRBJ2-7, the V gene TRBV19; TRBD1 is a possible D gene (7 bases). V lost 5 bases, J lost 4 bases, and 18 bases lay in between. The CDR3 has 15 residues. The germline CDR1 and CDR2 sequences are LNHDA and SQIVND (reference sequence). CDR3 sequence (DNA): TGTGCCAGTAGTGTCCGGGACCCAGGGGGGTACGAGCAGTACTTC. Translated: CASSVRDPGGYEQYF.

At least ten counts were recorded for this clonotype. The chain uses TRBV30 and TRBJ2-2; the D call may be TRBD1 or TRBD2 (7 bases each). CDR1 GTSNPN and CDR2 SVGIG come from the germline V gene (reference sequence). With 3 bases removed from V and 3 bases from J, the gap between germline ends came to 17 bases. The CDR3 is made up of 16 amino acids. The CDR3 loop reads CAWRGQRGWYTGELFF. CDR3 bases: TGTGCCTGGAGGGGACAGCGGGGATGGTACACCGGGGAGCTGTTTTTT.

This clonotype was recorded many times. The V and J genes are TRBV30 and TRBJ2-1, with 8 positions matching TRBD2. CDR1 is GTSNPN and CDR2 is SVGIG in the germline V gene (reference sequence). The J segment lost 2 bases and the V segment lost 3 bases, leaving 3 bases of the junction unmatched. This CDR3 has 14 residues. CDR3 nucleotides: TGTGCCTGGAGGGTAGCGGGAACCTACAATGAGCAGTTCTTC. Its protein product is CAWRVAGTYNEQFF.

In its sample, this clonotype was seen many times. The CDR3 here is CAWSGVILSTEAFF. The CDR3 coding sequence is TGTGCCTGGAGTGGTGTAATTTTGAGCACTGAAGCTTTCTTT. The chain has TRBV30 and TRBJ1-1, with no clear D. The V gene's germline CDR1 is GTSNPN and CDR2 SVGIG (reference sequence). V dropped 1 base and J dropped 4 bases, with 13 bases sitting between them. The CDR3 spans 14 residues.

Many counts were recorded for this clonotype. This chain uses TRBV11-3 with TRBJ1-2; D is ambiguous. The V gene lost 5 bases and the J gene lost 4 bases, with 8 bases spanning the gap. Germline V gene data show CDR1 as SGHNT and CDR2 as YENEEA. This CDR3 is 12 amino acids long. The CDR3 spells CASSLDGYGYTF. In DNA form, the CDR3 reads TGTGCCAGCAGCCTGGACGGCTATGGCTACACCTTC.

At least ten counts were recorded for this clonotype. The CDR3 spells CASSQTVGTSKFF. The CDR3 DNA reads as TGTGCCAGCAGCCAGACAGTCGGGACTAGCAAGTTCTTC. The chain recombines TRBV3-1 with TRBJ2-1; 9 bases fit TRBD2. J lost 14 bases, V lost 3 bases, and 8 bases had no gene match. In germline, CDR1 is LGHDT, CDR2 YNNKEL (reference sequence). This CDR3 has 13 amino acids.

This clonotype showed up just a few times. The V call is TRBV4-1, the J call TRBJ2-1, with D uncertain. The V gene lost 0 bases and the J gene lost 8 bases, with 14 bases spanning the gap. The CDR3 spans 15 residues. Germline values: CDR1 MGHRA, CDR2 YSYEKL. The CDR3 DNA sequence: TGCGCCAGCAGCCAAGAAAAGGGCGTATTCGATGAGCAGTTCTTC. It yields the protein CASSQEKGVFDEQFF.

There are a few counts of this clonotype. The chain is built from TRBV4-1 and TRBJ1-1; D is possibly TRBD1 (6 bases). Germline CDR1 is MGHRA and CDR2 is YSYEKL. Trimming took off 0 bases at V and 5 bases at J, with 16 bases between the two ends. The CDR3 loop spans 16 amino acids. The CDR3 region is CASSQDPQGLRTEAFF. As DNA, the CDR3 is TGCGCCAGCAGCCAAGATCCGCAGGGGTTAAGGACTGAAGCTTTCTTT.

This clonotype showed up many times. This chain connects TRBV7-3 to TRBJ2-1; 7 bases map to TRBD1. This CDR3 is 13 amino acids long. CDR1 and CDR2 (germline): SGHTA, FQGTGA. J lost 3 bases, V lost 9 bases, and 5 bases had no gene match. This chain's CDR3 is CASRDSLYNEQFF. CDR3 coding DNA: TGTGCCAGTCGGGACAGCCTCTACAATGAGCAGTTCTTC.

At least ten counts were recorded for this clonotype. The chain links TRBV30 to TRBJ1-5; no definite D call. The germline V and J ends were trimmed by 3 bases and 7 bases, with 19 bases remaining between them. The CDR3 is 15 amino acids. CDR1 GTSNPN and CDR2 SVGIG come from the germline V gene (reference sequence). CDR3 in amino acids: CAWSLSPVIRQPQHF. The CDR3 coding sequence is TGTGCCTGGAGCCTAAGCCCCGTGATTCGGCAGCCCCAGCATTTT. Using reference TRBV30 and TRBJ1-5 for the parts outside the CDR3, the full variable domain is SQTIHQWPATLVQPVGSPLSLECTVEGTSNPNLYWYRQAAGRGLQLLFYSVGIGQISSEVPQNLSASRPQDRQFILSSKKLLLSDSGFYLCAWSLSPVIRQPQHFGDGTRLSIL.

The CDR3 nucleotides read TGCAGTGCTAGACCCCGGGCTGGGGCAGGTAATTCACCCCTCCACTTT. Translating gives CSARPRAGAGNSPLHF. V and J are TRBV20-1 and TRBJ1-6, with D tentatively TRBD1 (5 bases). V dropped 2 bases and J dropped 6 bases, with 17 bases sitting between them. The CDR3 length is 16 residues. The V gene's germline CDR1 is DFQATT and CDR2 SNEGSKA (reference sequence).

This clonotype was counted at least ten times. The rearrangement uses TRBV29-1 and TRBJ1-1; no reliable D call. The ends were cut back, 4 bases at V and 3 bases at J, with 15 bases in the middle. The CDR3 sequence is 14 residues long. The germline gives CDR1 SQVTM, CDR2 ANQGSEA. The CDR3 region is CSVVGVSIDTEAFF. CDR3 coding DNA: TGCAGCGTTGTCGGGGTTTCGATAGACACTGAAGCTTTCTTT.